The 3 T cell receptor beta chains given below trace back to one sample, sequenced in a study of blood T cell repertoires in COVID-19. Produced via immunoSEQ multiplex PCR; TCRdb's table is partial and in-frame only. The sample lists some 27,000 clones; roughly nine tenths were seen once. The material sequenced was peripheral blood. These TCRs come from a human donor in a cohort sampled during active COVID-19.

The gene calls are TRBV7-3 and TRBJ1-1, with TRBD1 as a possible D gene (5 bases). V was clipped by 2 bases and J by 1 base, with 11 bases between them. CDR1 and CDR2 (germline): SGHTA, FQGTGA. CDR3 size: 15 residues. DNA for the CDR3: TGTGCCAGCAGCTTACAAGCAGGGTCGAACACTGAAGCTTTCTTT. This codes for CASSLQAGSNTEAFF.

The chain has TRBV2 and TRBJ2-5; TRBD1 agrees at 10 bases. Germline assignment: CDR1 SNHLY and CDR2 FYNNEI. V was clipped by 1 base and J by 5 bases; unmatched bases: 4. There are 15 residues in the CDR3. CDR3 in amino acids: CASSEGQGAGETQYF. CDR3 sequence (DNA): TGTGCCAGCAGTGAAGGACAGGGGGCGGGGGAGACCCAGTACTTC.

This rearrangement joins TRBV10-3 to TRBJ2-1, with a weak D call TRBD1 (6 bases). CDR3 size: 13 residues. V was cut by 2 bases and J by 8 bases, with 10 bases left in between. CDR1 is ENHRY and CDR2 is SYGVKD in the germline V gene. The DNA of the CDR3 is TGTGCCATCAGTGAGCCGCGACAGGATGAGCAGTTCTTC. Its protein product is CAISEPRQDEQFF.